A single sample is the source of the 13 T cell receptor beta chains below, sequenced in a study of OX40 agonist ivuxolimab in advanced cancers. The method was immunoSEQ multiplex PCR; TCRdb's version includes in-frame clones alone and lacks a portion of them. The profile shows some 57,000 clones, roughly 90% of them singletons. The specimen was CD4+ or CD8+ T cells sorted from blood, collected in a trial of the OX40 agonist ivuxolimab. The receptors stem from an adult with an advanced solid tumor such as melanoma, head and neck, liver or kidney cancer.

The gene calls are TRBV11-2 and TRBJ2-1; 7 nucleotides line up with TRBD2. The CDR3 is 15 residues long. V lost 8 bases to trimming and J lost 5 bases; unmatched junction nucleotides: 12. The germline gives CDR1 SGHAT, CDR2 FQNNGV. CDR3 sequence: CASGRGTNPNNEQFF. The DNA of the CDR3 is TGTGCCAGCGGTCGGGGGACTAATCCCAACAATGAGCAGTTCTTC.

The rearrangement joins TRBV30 to TRBJ2-3; TRBD2 matches 7 bases. Germline V gene data show CDR1 as GTSNPN and CDR2 as SVGIG (reference sequence). The V segment lost 4 bases and the J segment 4 bases; nucleotides outside the gene matches: 8. The CDR3 is 14 residues long. The CDR3 DNA reads as TGTGCCTGGAAGGCGGGAGTGCTCGCAGATACGCAGTATTTT. Translation: CAWKAGVLADTQYF.

This clone has just one count. The chain combines TRBV9 with TRBJ1-6; D is undetermined. V was shortened by 2 bases and J by 0 bases, with 12 bases between the two germline ends. The CDR3 has 17 residues. Germline-derived CDR1 and CDR2 are SGDLS and YYNGEE. The CDR3 here is CASSVGLAVSYNSPLHF. CDR3 nucleotide sequence: TGTGCCAGCAGCGTTGGGTTGGCAGTCTCCTATAATTCACCCCTCCACTTT.

The genes are TRBV9 and TRBJ2-3; 11 nucleotides agree with TRBD2. V lost 0 bases to trimming and J lost 3 bases; unmatched junction nucleotides: 3. The germline V gene has CDR1 SGDLS and CDR2 YYNGEE. This CDR3 region has 16 residues. The DNA of the CDR3 is TGTGCCAGCAGCGTAGTTGCTAGCGGGAGGACAGATACGCAGTATTTT. This translates into CASSVVASGRTDTQYF. Drawing the rest from reference TRBV9 and TRBJ2-3, the complete variable domain is DSGVTQTPKHLITATGQRVTLRCSPRSGDLSVYWYQQSLDQGLQFLIQYYNGEERAKGNILERFSAQQFPDLHSELNLSSLELGDSALYFCASSVVASGRTDTQYFGPGTRLTVL.

The gene calls are TRBV10-3 and TRBJ1-1, with D hard to call. This CDR3 is built from 14 residues. The ends were cut back, 2 bases at V and 4 bases at J, with 11 bases in the middle. Looked up from germline, CDR1 is ENHRY and CDR2 is SYGVKD. The CDR3 DNA reads as TGTGCCATCAGTGAGAAGTGGGGAGTCACTGAAGCTTTCTTT. This sequence encodes CAISEKWGVTEAFF.

The DNA of the CDR3 is TGTGCCAGCAGTTTAGTGGGGGCCAACTACGAGCAGTACTTC. The encoded protein is CASSLVGANYEQYF. The chain uses TRBV27 and TRBJ2-7, with D tentatively TRBD1 (6 bases). V lost 2 bases to trimming and J lost 3 bases, with 11 bases between them. The germline V gene encodes CDR1 MNHEY and CDR2 SMNVEV (reference sequence). This CDR3 is built from 14 residues.

A note on this clone: Within the sample, other DNA sequences also encode this same CDR3. This chain connects TRBV5-1 to TRBJ2-5; possibly TRBD2 for D (5 bases). CDR3 size: 14 residues. Trimming shortened V by 2 bases and J by 2 bases, and 10 bases separated the two germline ends. Germline assignment: CDR1 SGHRS and CDR2 YFSETQ. CDR3 amino acids: CASSFRGGQETQYF. The CDR3 nucleotides are TGCGCCAGCAGCTTCCGGGGTGGGCAAGAGACCCAGTACTTC. Looking up the rest from reference TRBV5-1 and TRBJ2-5 gives the full variable domain: KAGVTQTPRYLIKTRGQQVTLSCSPISGHRSVSWYQQTPGQGLQFLFEYFSETQRNKGNFPGRFSGRQFSNSRSEMNVSTLELGDSALYLCASSFRGGQETQYFGPGTRLLVL.

The chain employs TRBV5-5 and TRBJ2-5; 8 nucleotides line up with TRBD2. V lost 4 bases, J lost 5 bases, and 13 bases stayed unmatched. The CDR3 contains 16 residues. Germline V gene data show CDR1 as SGHKS and CDR2 as YYEKEE (reference sequence). This chain's CDR3 is CASSRYYGGAAETQYF. CDR3 DNA sequence: TGTGCCAGCAGCCGTTATTACGGGGGGGCGGCGGAGACCCAGTACTTC. Full variable domain (missing parts from reference TRBV5-5 and TRBJ2-5): DAGVTQSPTHLIKTRGQQVTLRCSPISGHKSVSWYQQVLGQGPQFIFQYYEKEERGRGNFPDRFSARQFPNYSSELNVNALLLGDSALYLCASSRYYGGAAETQYFGPGTRLLVL.

The V call is TRBV6-1, the J call TRBJ2-1, with 13 bases matching TRBD2. The V gene end was trimmed by 5 bases and the J gene end by 7 bases; junction bases not matched to a gene: 5. The CDR3 has 15 amino acids. The germline V gene encodes CDR1 MNHNS and CDR2 SASEGT. The CDR3 sequence: CASSKLAGGGNEQFF. DNA of the CDR3: TGTGCCAGCAGTAAACTAGCGGGAGGGGGGAATGAGCAGTTCTTC.

This chain links TRBV4-2 with TRBJ2-6, with 7 bases matching TRBD2. The CDR3 is made up of 18 amino acids. Germline V CDR1 and CDR2: LGHNA, YNFKEQ. The J segment lost 0 bases and the V segment lost 0 bases, leaving 5 bases of the junction unmatched. This chain's CDR3 is CASSQEGGFGSGANVLTF. CDR3 nucleotides: TGTGCCAGCAGCCAAGAGGGGGGGTTCGGCTCTGGGGCCAACGTCCTGACTTTC.

This chain uses TRBV7-9 with TRBJ2-3; tentative D call: TRBD1 (6 bases). The length of the CDR3 is 15 residues. The V and J ends lost 3 bases and 8 bases respectively, with 18 bases between them. Per germline, CDR1 SEHNR and CDR2 FQNEAQ (reference sequence). CDR3 DNA sequence: TGTGCCAGCAGCTTGCAGGGGCCACCGGGTGGTACGCAGTATTTT. Translation: CASSLQGPPGGTQYF.

This chain uses TRBV5-4 with TRBJ2-2, with 10 bases lining up with TRBD1. The CDR3 loop spans 15 amino acids. The trim removed 4 bases at V and 9 bases at J, leaving 9 bases unmatched. Germline V gene data show CDR1 as SGHNT and CDR2 as YYREEE (reference sequence). The CDR3 spells CASSSGTGDPRELFF. The CDR3 coding sequence is TGTGCCAGCAGCAGCGGGACAGGGGATCCCCGGGAGCTGTTTTTT.

V is TRBV27 and J is TRBJ2-1; the match to TRBD2 covers 9 bases. The CDR3 contains 15 residues. The V gene's germline CDR1 is MNHEY and CDR2 SMNVEV (reference sequence). Trimming at V came to 3 bases and at J to 12 bases, leaving 12 bases not matched to a gene. CDR3 sequence (DNA): TGTGCCAGCAGTTTTTCGGTAGCGGGGGCCTCATTGCAGTTCTTC. Protein product: CASSFSVAGASLQFF.